This T cell receptor beta chain was sequenced during a study of prognosis after radiotherapy for stage I lung cancer. Study information: There were 6 to 8 patients whose tumors were squamous cell carcinoma and approximately eleven whose tumors were adenocarcinoma.

By share, this clonotype ranks as medium-sized (0.01 to 0.1%). CDR1 MNHEY and CDR2 SVGAGI come from the germline V gene. J lost 4 bases, V lost 7 bases, and 6 bases had no gene match. The CDR3 extends over 13 amino acids. Template was genomic DNA; TCR beta CDR3 amplified in two multiplex PCR rounds. Gene-specific primers for each TRBV and TRBJ gene drove first-round PCR. From the multiplex PCR reads, TCRdb called clonotypes with MiXCR, one entry per CDR3 protein. The repertoire consists of about 20,000 distinct CDR3 sequences, with about 40% occurring once and the leading ten covering approximately 39%.

Sequenced material: PBMCs, taken before or after stereotactic body radiation therapy (not recorded which). This clonotype was sampled from a donor at least 50 years old with non-small cell lung cancer. The rearrangement joins TRBV6-5 to TRBJ2-7, with TRBD1 matching over 8 bases. The CDR3 nucleotides are TGTGCCAGCAAGGAGACAGGGGATTACGAGCAGTACTTC. Its protein is CASKETGDYEQYF.